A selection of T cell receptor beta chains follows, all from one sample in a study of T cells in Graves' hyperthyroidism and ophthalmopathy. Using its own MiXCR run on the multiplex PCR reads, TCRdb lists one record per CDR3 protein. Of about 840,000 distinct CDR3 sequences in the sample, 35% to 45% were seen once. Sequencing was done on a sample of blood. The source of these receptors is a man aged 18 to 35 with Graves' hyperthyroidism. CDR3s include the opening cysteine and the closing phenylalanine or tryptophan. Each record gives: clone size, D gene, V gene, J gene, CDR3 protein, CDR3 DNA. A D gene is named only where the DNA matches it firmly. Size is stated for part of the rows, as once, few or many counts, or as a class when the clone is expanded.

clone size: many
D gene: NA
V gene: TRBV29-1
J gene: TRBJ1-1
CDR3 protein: CSVDYPYTEAFF
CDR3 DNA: TGCAGCGTTGATTACCCTTACACTGAAGCTTTCTTT

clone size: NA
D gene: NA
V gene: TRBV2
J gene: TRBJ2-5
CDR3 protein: CAGTLNQETQYF
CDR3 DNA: TGTGCCGGGACTCTTAATCAAGAGACCCAGTACTTC

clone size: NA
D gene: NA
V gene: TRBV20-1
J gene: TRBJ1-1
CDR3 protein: CSARGSGMNTEAFF
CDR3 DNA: TGCAGTGCTAGAGGATCGGGTATGAACACTGAAGCTTTCTTT

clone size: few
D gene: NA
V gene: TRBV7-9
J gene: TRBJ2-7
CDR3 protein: CASSLGHLGEQYF
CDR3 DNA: TGTGCCAGCAGCTTAGGGCATTTGGGCGAGCAGTACTTC

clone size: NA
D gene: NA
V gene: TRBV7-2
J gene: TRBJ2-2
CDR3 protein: CASRGVPGELFF
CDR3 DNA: TGTGCCAGCAGAGGAGTCCCCGGGGAGCTGTTTTTT

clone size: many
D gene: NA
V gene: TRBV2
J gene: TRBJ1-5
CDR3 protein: CASSEQGGIEPQHF
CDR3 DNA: TGTGCCAGCAGTGAGCAGGGAGGCATAGAGCCCCAGCATTTT

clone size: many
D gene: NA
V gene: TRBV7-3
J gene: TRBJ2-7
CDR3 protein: CASSSPPDYEQYF
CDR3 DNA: TGTGCCAGCAGCTCCCCTCCGGACTACGAGCAGTACTTC

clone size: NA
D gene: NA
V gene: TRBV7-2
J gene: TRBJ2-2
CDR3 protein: CASSPRLRGGYTGELFF
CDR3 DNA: TGTGCCAGCAGCCCGCGTTTGAGAGGGGGGTACACCGGGGAGCTGTTTTTT

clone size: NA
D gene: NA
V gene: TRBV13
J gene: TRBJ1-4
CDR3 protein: CASSSQNSEKLFF
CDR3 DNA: TGTGCCAGCAGCTCTCAAAACAGTGAAAAACTGTTTTTT

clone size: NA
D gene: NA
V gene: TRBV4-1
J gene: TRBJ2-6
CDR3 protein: CASSQSEETGANVLTF
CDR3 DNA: TGCGCCAGCAGCCAGAGCGAGGAAACTGGGGCCAACGTCCTGACTTTC

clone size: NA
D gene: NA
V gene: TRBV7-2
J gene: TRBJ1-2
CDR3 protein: CASSLTPGAAYGYTF
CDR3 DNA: TGTGCCAGCAGCTTGACCCCAGGGGCCGCCTATGGCTACACCTTC

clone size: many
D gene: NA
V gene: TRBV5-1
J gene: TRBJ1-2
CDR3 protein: CASSLRGFYGYTF
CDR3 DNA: TGCGCCAGCAGCCTTAGGGGTTTCTATGGCTACACCTTC

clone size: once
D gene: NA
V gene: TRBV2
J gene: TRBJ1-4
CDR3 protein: CASRGGRPGSEKLFF
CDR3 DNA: TGTGCCAGCAGAGGGGGTCGGCCAGGGAGCGAAAAACTGTTTTTT

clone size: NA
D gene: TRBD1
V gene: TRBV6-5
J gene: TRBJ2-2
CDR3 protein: CASSRDRGRSGELFF
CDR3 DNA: TGTGCCAGCAGTCGGGACAGGGGGCGGAGCGGGGAGCTGTTTTTT

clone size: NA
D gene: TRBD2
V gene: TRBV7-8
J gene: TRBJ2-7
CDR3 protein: CASSSPVASGRYEQYF
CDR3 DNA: TGTGCCAGCAGCTCCCCGGTAGCTAGCGGGAGGTACGAGCAGTACTTC

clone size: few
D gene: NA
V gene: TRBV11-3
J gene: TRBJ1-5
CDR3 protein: CASSLEVSQPQHF
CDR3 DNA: TGTGCCAGCAGCTTAGAAGTTAGTCAGCCCCAGCATTTT